This is a list of T cell receptor beta chains from one sample in a study of OX40 agonist ivuxolimab in advanced cancers. TCRdb keeps only in-frame clones here, not all; method: immunoSEQ multiplex PCR. The table records about 85,000 clones, around nine tenths of them present only once. This sample comprised CD4+ or CD8+ T cells sorted from blood, obtained in a trial of the OX40 agonist ivuxolimab. These receptors all come from an adult with an advanced solid tumor such as melanoma, head and neck, liver or kidney cancer. Each CDR3 is given with its conserved first and last residue. Each record gives: CDR3 protein, CDR3 DNA, V gene, clone size, D gene, J gene. The D gene is left open where the match is weak. Part of the rows lack a size; the others show once, few, many or a class for expanded clones.

CASSYGQGAYGYTF | TGTGCCAGCAGTTACGGACAGGGGGCTTATGGCTACACCTTC | TRBV6-5 | NA | TRBD1 | TRBJ1-2
CASSLGFRSYNEQFF | TGCGCCAGCAGCTTGGGGTTTCGATCCTACAATGAGCAGTTCTTC | TRBV5-1 | NA | NA | TRBJ2-1
CASSSDRGSWRGYTF | TGTGCCAGCAGCTCAGACAGGGGGTCTTGGCGTGGCTACACCTTC | TRBV11-1 | once | TRBD1 | TRBJ1-2
CASSPQTSGGRGELFF | TGTGCCAGCAGCCCTCAGACTAGCGGGGGGCGCGGGGAGCTGTTTTTT | TRBV7-6 | NA | TRBD2 | TRBJ2-2
CATSSTGTRADTQYF | TGTGCCACTTCCTCTACCGGGACTAGGGCAGATACGCAGTATTTT | TRBV15 | NA | TRBD2 | TRBJ2-3
CAIGRTNQPQHF | TGTGCCATCGGCAGAACAAATCAGCCCCAGCATTTT | TRBV10-3 | NA | NA | TRBJ1-5
CASSKRDYRTDTQYF | TGTGCCAGTAGTAAAAGGGACTACCGCACAGATACGCAGTATTTT | TRBV19 | once | TRBD2 | TRBJ2-3
CASSDSQGANTEAFF | TGCGCCAGCAGTGACTCACAGGGGGCGAACACTGAAGCTTTCTTT | TRBV5-1 | NA | TRBD1 | TRBJ1-1
CASWGGWDTEAFF | TGTGCCAGCTGGGGGGGATGGGACACTGAAGCTTTCTTT | TRBV19 | NA | NA | TRBJ1-1
CASSFRTENYGYTF | TGTGCCAGCAGCTTCCGGACAGAAAACTATGGCTACACCTTC | TRBV5-5 | NA | NA | TRBJ1-2
CASSLPNQPQHF | TGTGCCAGCAGTTTGCCTAATCAGCCCCAGCATTTT | TRBV28 | NA | NA | TRBJ1-5
CASSQTPGGGSGNTIYF | TGTGCCAGCAGCCAGACCCCCGGAGGGGGCTCTGGAAACACCATATATTTT | TRBV4-2 | NA | NA | TRBJ1-3
CASSLFTARHKNTEAFF | TGTGCCAGCAGTTTGTTCACGGCACGCCACAAGAACACTGAAGCTTTCTTT | TRBV28 | NA | NA | TRBJ1-1
CASSSPAGTDTQYF | TGTGCCAGCTCATCCCCAGCGGGTACAGATACGCAGTATTTT | TRBV18 | NA | NA | TRBJ2-3
CASSMRRGPVNEQFF | TGTGCCAGTAGTATGAGGAGGGGCCCGGTAAATGAGCAGTTCTTC | TRBV19 | NA | NA | TRBJ2-1
CASSYANEQFF | TGTGCCAGCAGCTATGCAAATGAGCAGTTCTTC | TRBV13 | NA | NA | TRBJ2-1
CASSLTGEGETQYF | TGTGCCAGCAGCCTAACGGGGGAAGGGGAGACCCAGTACTTC | TRBV7-7 | NA | NA | TRBJ2-5
CAISATGASEQFF | TGTGCCATCAGTGCCACGGGGGCAAGTGAGCAGTTCTTC | TRBV10-3 | NA | NA | TRBJ2-1
CASSPTSGRAREQFF | TGTGCCAGCTCACCGACTAGCGGGAGGGCTCGGGAGCAGTTCTTC | TRBV18 | once | TRBD2 | TRBJ2-1
CASSPSGGQYNEQFF | TGCGCCAGCAGTCCGAGCGGGGGACAATACAATGAGCAGTTCTTC | TRBV5-1 | few | TRBD2 | TRBJ2-1
CASSLPQGLAGTDTQYF | TGCGCCAGCAGCTTGCCCCAGGGGCTAGCAGGCACAGATACGCAGTATTTT | TRBV5-1 | NA | NA | TRBJ2-3
CASSPPANLGWNTGELFF | TGTGCCAGCTCACCACCTGCCAATCTGGGGTGGAACACCGGGGAGCTGTTTTTT | TRBV18 | NA | NA | TRBJ2-2
CASSQDKGLVGGYTF | TGCGCCAGCAGCCAAGATAAGGGCCTGGTGGGGGGCTACACCTTC | TRBV4-1 | NA | NA | TRBJ1-2
CASSNLGFPLHF | TGTGCCAGCAGCAATTTAGGATTCCCCCTCCACTTT | TRBV28 | NA | NA | TRBJ1-6
CSARVVDTQYF | TGCAGTGCTAGAGTAGTCGATACGCAGTATTTT | TRBV20-1 | NA | NA | TRBJ2-3
CASSKSRTGTSSGYTF | TGTGCCAGCAGTAAATCAAGGACAGGGACCTCGAGTGGCTACACCTTC | TRBV28 | NA | TRBD1 | TRBJ1-2
CASSSRAYPNSPLHF | TGTGCCAGCAGTTCCCGGGCGTACCCTAATTCACCCCTCCACTTT | TRBV28 | NA | NA | TRBJ1-6
CASSLEFQWSSNTIYF | TGTGCCAGCAGCTTAGAGTTTCAGTGGTCCTCCAACACCATATATTTT | TRBV11-2 | few | NA | TRBJ1-3
CASSARQGAAEAFF | TGTGCCAGCAGCGCGAGACAGGGGGCGGCTGAAGCTTTCTTT | TRBV9 | NA | TRBD1 | TRBJ1-1
CSVGAWGGNEQFF | TGCAGCGTCGGGGCATGGGGGGGGAATGAGCAGTTCTTC | TRBV29-1 | NA | TRBD2 | TRBJ2-1
CASSYSMGQLYEQYF | TGTGCCAGCAGTTACTCAATGGGACAGCTTTACGAGCAGTACTTC | TRBV6-6 | once | TRBD1 | TRBJ2-7
CASSQMSLGGDEAFF | TGCGCCAGCAGCCAAATGTCGTTGGGCGGGGATGAAGCTTTCTTT | TRBV4-1 | NA | NA | TRBJ1-1
CASTKTSGSNEQFF | TGTGCCAGCACAAAAACTAGCGGGAGTAATGAGCAGTTCTTC | TRBV7-3 | once | TRBD2 | TRBJ2-1
CASSQKRTGSSTDTQYF | TGTGCCAGCAGCCAAAAAAGGACAGGGTCCAGCACAGATACGCAGTATTTT | TRBV5-4 | NA | TRBD1 | TRBJ2-3
CASRGQAPNTEAFF | TGTGCCAGCAGGGGACAGGCCCCGAACACTGAAGCTTTCTTT | TRBV6-6 | NA | TRBD1 | TRBJ1-1
CASSQASRAGGFSYNEQFF | TGTGCCAGCAGCCAGGCCTCTCGAGCGGGGGGTTTCTCCTACAATGAGCAGTTCTTC | TRBV7-8 | NA | TRBD2 | TRBJ2-1
CSALDRGRNTIYF | TGCAGCGCCCTGGACAGGGGGAGGAACACCATATATTTT | TRBV29-1 | NA | TRBD1 | TRBJ1-3
CASRPGTGTGELFF | TGTGCCAGCAGGCCCGGGACAGGGACCGGGGAGCTGTTTTTT | TRBV28 | NA | TRBD1 | TRBJ2-2
CASSPTGSLMNTEAFF | TGTGCCAGCAGCCCTACAGGGTCCCTCATGAACACTGAAGCTTTCTTT | TRBV5-5 | NA | NA | TRBJ1-1
CASSESGGRIENTGELFF | TGCGCCAGCAGTGAGTCTGGGGGGCGGATAGAGAACACCGGGGAGCTGTTTTTT | TRBV10-1 | NA | NA | TRBJ2-2
CAWSRGGYTEAFF | TGTGCCTGGAGCAGGGGGGGGTACACTGAAGCTTTCTTT | TRBV30 | NA | TRBD1 | TRBJ1-1
CASSVGLAEFNEQFF | TGTGCCAGCAGCGTAGGACTAGCGGAGTTCAATGAGCAGTTCTTC | TRBV9 | NA | TRBD2 | TRBJ2-1
CASRPWTGIYGYTF | TGTGCCAGCCGCCCTTGGACAGGGATCTATGGCTACACCTTC | TRBV19 | NA | TRBD1 | TRBJ1-2
CASSARPIDRGLDTGELFF | TGTGCCAGCAGTGCAAGACCAATAGACAGGGGGCTTGATACCGGGGAGCTGTTTTTT | TRBV2 | NA | TRBD1 | TRBJ2-2
CASSGRTGYTGELFF | TGTGCCAGCAGCGGAAGGACAGGGTACACCGGGGAGCTGTTTTTT | TRBV9 | NA | TRBD1 | TRBJ2-2
CASSLTGDPRGEQYF | TGTGCCAGCAGCTTAACGGGGGACCCCCGGGGGGAGCAGTACTTC | TRBV7-3 | NA | NA | TRBJ2-7
CASRLAGGATDTQYF | TGTGCCAGCAGATTAGCGGGGGGCGCTACAGATACGCAGTATTTT | TRBV2 | NA | TRBD2 | TRBJ2-3
CASSTTGSANYGYTF | TGTGCCAGCAGTACCACAGGGTCAGCTAACTATGGCTACACCTTC | TRBV2 | NA | NA | TRBJ1-2
CASSPRVVSGANVLTF | TGCGCCAGCAGCCCAAGAGTTGTCTCTGGGGCCAACGTCCTGACTTTC | TRBV5-1 | NA | NA | TRBJ2-6
CASGLFLGGLDTEAFF | TGTGCTAGTGGTTTGTTTCTTGGGGGCCTGGACACTGAAGCTTTCTTT | TRBV12-5 | NA | NA | TRBJ1-1
CASSVTRYGYTF | TGTGCCAGCAGTGTGACAAGATATGGCTACACCTTC | TRBV28 | NA | NA | TRBJ1-2
CASSRQGAVNTEAFF | TGTGCCAGCAGTCGACAGGGGGCGGTGAACACTGAAGCTTTCTTT | TRBV28 | once | TRBD1 | TRBJ1-1
CASSYSLNEQFF | TGTGCCAGCAGTTACTCTTTGAATGAGCAGTTCTTC | TRBV6-5 | NA | NA | TRBJ2-1
CASSLVPQGGFAGELFF | TGCGCCAGCAGCTTGGTCCCACAGGGTGGGTTTGCCGGGGAGCTGTTTTTT | TRBV5-1 | NA | NA | TRBJ2-2
CATSSRQGTSYNSPLHF | TGTGCCACCAGCAGCCGTCAGGGCACCTCCTATAATTCACCCCTCCACTTT | TRBV15 | once | NA | TRBJ1-6
CASSPSEGRSQPQHF | TGTGCCAGCAGCCCATCGGAGGGGCGAAGTCAGCCCCAGCATTTT | TRBV28 | NA | NA | TRBJ1-5
CASSGGASLVMNTEAFF | TGTGCCAGCAGTGGGGGGGCGTCGCTCGTGATGAACACTGAAGCTTTCTTT | TRBV2 | NA | NA | TRBJ1-1
CASTGTVNSPLHF | TGTGCCAGCACAGGTACAGTTAATTCACCCCTCCACTTT | TRBV28 | NA | NA | TRBJ1-6
CASNQGEAGYTF | TGTGCCAGCAATCAGGGGGAGGCTGGCTACACCTTC | TRBV2 | NA | TRBD1 | TRBJ1-2
CASATALRGYVNEQFF | TGTGCCAGCGCGACCGCCCTTCGGGGTTATGTCAATGAGCAGTTCTTC | TRBV27 | NA | NA | TRBJ2-1